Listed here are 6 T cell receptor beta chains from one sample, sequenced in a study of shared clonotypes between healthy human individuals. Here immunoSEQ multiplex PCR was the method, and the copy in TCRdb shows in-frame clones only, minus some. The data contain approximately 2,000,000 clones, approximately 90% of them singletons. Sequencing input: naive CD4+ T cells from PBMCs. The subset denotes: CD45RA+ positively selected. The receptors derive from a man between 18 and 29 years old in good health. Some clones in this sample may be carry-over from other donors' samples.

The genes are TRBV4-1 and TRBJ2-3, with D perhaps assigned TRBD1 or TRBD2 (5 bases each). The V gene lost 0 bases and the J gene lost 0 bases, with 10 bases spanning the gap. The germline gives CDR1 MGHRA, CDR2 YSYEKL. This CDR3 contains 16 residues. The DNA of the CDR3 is TGCGCCAGCAGCCAAGATGGGGGAGCGAGCACAGATACGCAGTATTTT. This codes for CASSQDGGASTDTQYF.

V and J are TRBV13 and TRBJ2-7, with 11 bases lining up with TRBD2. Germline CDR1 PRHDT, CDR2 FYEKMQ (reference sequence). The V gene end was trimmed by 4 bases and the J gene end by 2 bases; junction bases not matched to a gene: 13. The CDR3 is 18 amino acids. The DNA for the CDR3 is TGTGCCAGCAGCTCCCCCCTAGCGGGAGGCGCACGACCCTACGAGCAGTACTTC. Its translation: CASSSPLAGGARPYEQYF. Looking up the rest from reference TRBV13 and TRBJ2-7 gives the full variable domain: AAGVIQSPRHLIKEKRETATLKCYPIPRHDTVYWYQQGPGQDPQFLISFYEKMQSDKGSIPDRFSAQQFSDYHSELNMSSLELGDSALYFCASSSPLAGGARPYEQYFGPGTRLTVT.

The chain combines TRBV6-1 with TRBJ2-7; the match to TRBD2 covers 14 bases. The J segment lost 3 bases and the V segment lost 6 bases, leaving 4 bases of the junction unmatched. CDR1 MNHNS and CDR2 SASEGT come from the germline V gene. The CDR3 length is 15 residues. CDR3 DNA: TGTGCCAGCAGGGCCGGGACTAGCGGGAGCTACGAGCAGTACTTC. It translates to CASRAGTSGSYEQYF.

The CDR3: CASRDGRPEADTQYF. The CDR3 nucleotides are TGTGCCAGCCGGGACGGGAGGCCGGAGGCAGATACGCAGTATTTT. V is TRBV28 and J is TRBJ2-3; TRBD2 aligns across 7 bases. The CDR3 is made up of 15 amino acids. Per the germline V gene, CDR1 is MDHEN and CDR2 is SYDVKM. The junction had 12 bases not matched to a gene; V was cut back by 8 bases and J by 4 bases.

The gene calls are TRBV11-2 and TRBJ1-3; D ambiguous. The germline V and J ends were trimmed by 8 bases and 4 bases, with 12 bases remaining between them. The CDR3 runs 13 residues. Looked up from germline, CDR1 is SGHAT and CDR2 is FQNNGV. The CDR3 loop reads CASGSDVGNTIYF. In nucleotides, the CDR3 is TGTGCCAGCGGCTCAGACGTAGGAAACACCATATATTTT.

CDR3 sequence (DNA): TGCGCCAGCAGCCAAACGGAGACCCAGTACTTC. Protein: CASSQTETQYF. The chain combines TRBV4-1 with TRBJ2-5; D gene uncertain. The CDR3 spans 11 residues. The germline V and J ends were trimmed by 2 bases and 5 bases, with 3 bases remaining between them. CDR1 is MGHRA and CDR2 is YSYEKL in the germline V gene.